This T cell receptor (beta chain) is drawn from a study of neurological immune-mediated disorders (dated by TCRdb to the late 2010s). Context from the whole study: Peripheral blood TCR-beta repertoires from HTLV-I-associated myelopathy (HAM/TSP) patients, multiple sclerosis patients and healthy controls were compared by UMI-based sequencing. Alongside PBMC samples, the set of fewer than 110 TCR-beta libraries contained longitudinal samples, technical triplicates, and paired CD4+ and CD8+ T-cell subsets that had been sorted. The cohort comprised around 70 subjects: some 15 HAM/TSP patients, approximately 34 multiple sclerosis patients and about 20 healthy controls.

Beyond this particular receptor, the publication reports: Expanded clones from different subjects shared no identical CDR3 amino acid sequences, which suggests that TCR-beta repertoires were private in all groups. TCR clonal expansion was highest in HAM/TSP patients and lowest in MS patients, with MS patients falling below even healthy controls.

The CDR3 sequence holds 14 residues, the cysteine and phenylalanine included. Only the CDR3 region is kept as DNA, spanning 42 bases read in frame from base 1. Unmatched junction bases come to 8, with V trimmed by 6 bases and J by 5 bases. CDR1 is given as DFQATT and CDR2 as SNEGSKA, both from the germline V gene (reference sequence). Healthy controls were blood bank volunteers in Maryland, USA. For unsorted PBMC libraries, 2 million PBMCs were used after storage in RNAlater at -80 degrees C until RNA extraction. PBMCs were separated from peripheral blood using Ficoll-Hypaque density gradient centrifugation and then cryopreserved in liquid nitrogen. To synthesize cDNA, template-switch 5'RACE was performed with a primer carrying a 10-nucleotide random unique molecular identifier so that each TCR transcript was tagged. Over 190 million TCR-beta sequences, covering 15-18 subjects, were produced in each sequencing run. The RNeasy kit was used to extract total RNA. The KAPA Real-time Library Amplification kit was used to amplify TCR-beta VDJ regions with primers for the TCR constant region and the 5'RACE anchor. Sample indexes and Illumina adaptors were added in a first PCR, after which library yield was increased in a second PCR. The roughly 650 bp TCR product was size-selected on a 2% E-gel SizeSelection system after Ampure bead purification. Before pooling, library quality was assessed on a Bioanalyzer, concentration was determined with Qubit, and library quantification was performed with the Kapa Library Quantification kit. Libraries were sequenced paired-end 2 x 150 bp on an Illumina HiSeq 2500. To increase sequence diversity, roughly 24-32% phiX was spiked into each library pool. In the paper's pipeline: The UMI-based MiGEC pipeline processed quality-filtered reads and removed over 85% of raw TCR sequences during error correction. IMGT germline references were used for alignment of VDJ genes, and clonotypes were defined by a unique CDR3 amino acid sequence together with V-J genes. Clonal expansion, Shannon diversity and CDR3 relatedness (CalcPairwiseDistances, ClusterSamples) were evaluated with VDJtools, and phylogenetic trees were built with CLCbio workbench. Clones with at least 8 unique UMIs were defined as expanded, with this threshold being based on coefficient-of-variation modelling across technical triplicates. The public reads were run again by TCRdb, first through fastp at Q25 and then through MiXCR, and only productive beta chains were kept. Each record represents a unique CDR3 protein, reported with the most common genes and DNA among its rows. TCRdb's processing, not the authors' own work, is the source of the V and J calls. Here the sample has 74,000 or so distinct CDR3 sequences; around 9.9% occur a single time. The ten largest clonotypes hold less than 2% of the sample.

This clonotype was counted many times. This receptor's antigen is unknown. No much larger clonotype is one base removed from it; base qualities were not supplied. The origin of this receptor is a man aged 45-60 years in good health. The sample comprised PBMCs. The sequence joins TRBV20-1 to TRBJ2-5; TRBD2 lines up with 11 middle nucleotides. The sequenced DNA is TGCAGTGCCTTACTGGGACTAGCGGTTGAGACCCAGTACTTC. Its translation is CSALLGLAVETQYF.